This T cell receptor (beta chain) emerged from a study of blood T cell repertoires in COVID-19. The CDR3 is 15 residues long. Per germline, CDR1 KGHSH and CDR2 LQKENI. The V and J ends lost 1 base and 5 bases, in that order; junction bases with no gene match: 5. The table came from immunoSEQ multiplex PCR; TCRdb's copy has only in-frame clones and leaves some out. The table includes some 130,000 clones, more than 75% detected once. This clonotype originated in a man older than 75 with acute or convalescent COVID-19. V usage is TRBV18 and J usage is TRBJ1-2; 9 bases fit TRBD1. Sequenced sample: peripheral blood. CDR3 loop: CASSPLDRGLYGYTF. The CDR3 region has the DNA TGTGCCAGCTCACCACTGGACAGGGGACTTTATGGCTACACCTTC.